This is a list of T cell receptor beta chains from one sample in a study of blood T cell repertoires in COVID-19. Profiled with immunoSEQ multiplex PCR; TCRdb holds only in-frame clones, not every one. The sample holds fewer than 100,000 clones, approximately 80% seen once. Source material: peripheral blood. The receptors were sampled from a middle-aged man with acute or convalescent COVID-19. CDR3s include the opening cysteine and the closing phenylalanine or tryptophan. D genes are given only for firm matches. For some rows the clone size is stated as once, few or many, or as a class when expanded; others skip it.

>18|NA|NA|TRBJ1-1|TRBV6-2/TRBV6-3
TGTGCCAGCAGTTACCCGGTACTGAGGACAGCCATGAACACTGAAGCTTTCTTT
CASSYPVLRTAMNTEAFF
>15|NA|few|TRBJ2-6|TRBV7-2
TGTGCCAGCCTAGATATGGGCTCTGGGGCCAACGTCCTGACTTTC
CASLDMGSGANVLTF
>15|NA|NA|TRBJ2-7|TRBV4-1
TGCGCCAGCAGCCAAGATCACACAGTGGCATACGAGCAGTACTTC
CASSQDHTVAYEQYF
>12|NA|NA|TRBJ1-2|TRBV30
TGTGCCTGGAAGGAGGGAAACTATGGCTACACCTTC
CAWKEGNYGYTF
>14|NA|NA|TRBJ1-2|TRBV9
TGTGCCAGCAGCGCGCAAGCTACTATGTATGGCTACACCTTC
CASSAQATMYGYTF
>15|TRBD2|NA|TRBJ2-2|TRBV7-2
TGTGCCAGCGCGGCGGCGGGAGGGCCCGCCGGGGAGCTGTTTTTT
CASAAAGGPAGELFF
>14|NA|NA|TRBJ2-3|TRBV27
TGTGCCAGCAGTTTGGAGGAAAGCACAGATACGCAGTATTTT
CASSLEESTDTQYF
>13|TRBD1|NA|TRBJ1-1|TRBV7-8
TGTGCCAGCGGGGACAGGGCGAACACTGAAGCTTTCTTT
CASGDRANTEAFF
>14|NA|NA|TRBJ1-1|TRBV5-8
TGTGCCAGCAGCTTGGGGGAGATGAACACTGAAGCTTTCTTT
CASSLGEMNTEAFF
>15|NA|NA|TRBJ2-7|TRBV7-2
TGTGCCAGCAGCGCATCCGGGACATTACTTGGCGAGCAGTACTTC
CASSASGTLLGEQYF
>17|TRBD2|NA|TRBJ2-1|TRBV25-1
TGTGCCAGCAGTGAAGGTATCCTAGCGGACTCCTACAATGAGCAGTTCTTC
CASSEGILADSYNEQFF
>18|NA|NA|TRBJ1-4|TRBV7-9
TGTGCCAGCAGCTTAGTAGGTGGCCCAGGGGCAAGCTGTGAAAAACTGTTTTTT
CASSLVGGPGASCEKLFF
>15|TRBD1|NA|TRBJ1-2|TRBV7-9
TGTGCCAGCAGCCGACCGGGACAGAAGAACTATGGCTACACCTTC
CASSRPGQKNYGYTF
>19|TRBD2|once|TRBJ2-2|TRBV15
TGTGCCACCAGCAGGGAGAGTCCGGGACTAGCGGGGCAGGCCGGGGAGCTGTTTTTT
CATSRESPGLAGQAGELFF
>12|NA|NA|TRBJ1-4|TRBV7-9
TGTGCCAGCAGCTCCCGCGGTGAAAAACTGTTTTTT
CASSSRGEKLFF
>15|TRBD1|NA|TRBJ2-2|TRBV3-1/TRBV3-2
TGTGCCAGCAGCCGTGGACAGGAGAACACCGGGGAGCTGTTTTTT
CASSRGQENTGELFF
>15|NA|NA|TRBJ1-6|TRBV15
TGTGCCACCAGCAGAGTGGCAGGTATCGGTTCACCCCTCCACTTT
CATSRVAGIGSPLHF
>14|TRBD2|NA|TRBJ2-7|TRBV7-9
TGTGCCAGCAGCTCGGGACTAGAAAGCTACGAGCAGTACTTC
CASSSGLESYEQYF
>16|NA|NA|TRBJ2-5|TRBV11-2
TGTGCCAGCAGCCCTAGGGGCCCAGGGTTTTCAGAGACCCAGTACTTC
CASSPRGPGFSETQYF
>15|TRBD1|NA|TRBJ1-2|TRBV11-2
TGTGCCAGCAGCCCCGGGACAGGGAGGTACTATGGCTACACCTTC
CASSPGTGRYYGYTF
>18|NA|NA|TRBJ1-5|TRBV4-3
TGCGCCAGCAGCCAAGATCTCTCCAGGGGTGGTTCGGGTCAGCCCCAGCATTTT
CASSQDLSRGGSGQPQHF
>16|TRBD1|NA|TRBJ1-2|TRBV19
TGTGCCAGTAGTATAGACGGGGGCCTGACAGGGGCTGGCTACACCTTC
CASSIDGGLTGAGYTF
>16|TRBD2|once|TRBJ2-1|TRBV9
TGTGCCAGCAGCGGTGTAGCGGGAGGCTCCTACAATGAGCAGTTCTTC
CASSGVAGGSYNEQFF